These 22 T cell receptor beta chains share one sample of origin, sequenced in a study of blood T cell repertoires in COVID-19. The data were produced by immunoSEQ multiplex PCR, yet TCRdb's version contains in-frame clones alone and is incomplete. The data contain about 170,000 clones, about 85% of them seen just once; the ten biggest clones take up roughly 24%. The source material was peripheral blood. The receptors were gathered from a man aged 60-69 years with acute or convalescent COVID-19.

The V and J genes are TRBV9 and TRBJ2-5; 7 bases line up with TRBD2. This CDR3 region has 16 residues. Trimming at V came to 0 bases and at J to 5 bases, leaving 10 bases not matched to a gene. From germline, CDR1 is SGDLS and CDR2 YYNGEE. CDR3 in DNA: TGTGCCAGCAGCGTAGGGGGAGGGGCGTTGGTGGAGACCCAGTACTTC. Encoded protein: CASSVGGGALVETQYF.

The chain couples TRBV27 to TRBJ2-5, with 9 nucleotides matching TRBD2. The CDR3 length is 14 residues. Germline V lookup: CDR1 MNHEY, CDR2 SMNVEV (reference sequence). The CDR3 here is CELGSGGLQETQYF. The CDR3 bases are TGTGAACTAGGGAGCGGGGGGCTCCAAGAGACCCAGTACTTC.

V gene TRBV5-5 combines with J gene TRBJ1-1, with D possibly matching TRBD1 (5 bases). Germline values: CDR1 SGHKS, CDR2 YYEKEE (reference sequence). Trimming removed 6 bases from V and 0 bases from J, with 18 bases in between. The CDR3 totals 16 residues. CDR3 region: CASTTVGASMNTEAFF. CDR3 nucleotides: TGTGCCAGCACCACCGTAGGGGCTTCCATGAACACTGAAGCTTTCTTT.

CDR3 sequence (DNA): TGTGCCAGCAGTGTGCGGGACTCAAGGCAAGAGACCCAGTACTTC. Translating gives CASSVRDSRQETQYF. This rearrangement joins TRBV27 to TRBJ2-5, with D perhaps TRBD2 (6 bases). V lost 5 bases, J lost 2 bases, and 15 bases lay in between. The CDR3 has 15 residues. Germline lookup yields CDR1 MNHEY and CDR2 SMNVEV (reference sequence).

The CDR3 DNA reads TGTGCCAGCAGTGAACGGAGGGGAAGTGAAAAACTGTTTTTT. Protein: CASSERRGSEKLFF. V gene TRBV6-1 combines with J gene TRBJ1-4; D possibly corresponds to TRBD1 (5 bases). Germline CDR1 MNHNS, CDR2 SASEGT. The CDR3 covers 14 residues. The V end lost 2 bases, the J end lost 7 bases, and 11 bases lay between the germline ends.

This clone was seen once. The CDR3 DNA follows: TGTGCCAGCACTGGGACAGGGAATAACTATGGCTACACCTTC. Its protein product is CASTGTGNNYGYTF. This chain connects TRBV6-5 to TRBJ1-2; TRBD1 aligns across 9 bases. V shed 7 bases, J shed 1 base, and the junction held 4 bases outside the gene matches. The CDR3 covers 14 residues. Per germline, CDR1 MNHEY and CDR2 SVGAGI.

This clone was observed a few times. V is TRBV12-5 and J is TRBJ1-2; maybe TRBD1 (5 bases). The CDR3 loop spans 16 amino acids. Looked up from germline, CDR1 is LGHNT and CDR2 is FRNRAP. V was clipped by 2 bases and J by 4 bases, with 17 bases between them. The CDR3, as DNA: TGTGCTAGTGGTTTGTACCGGGCTGACAGTTCCTATGGCTACACCTTC. This encodes CASGLYRADSSYGYTF.

This clone was picked up a small number of times. The chain employs TRBV29-1 and TRBJ1-1; D call uncertain. Looked up from germline, CDR1 is SQVTM and CDR2 is ANQGSEA. The germline V and J ends were trimmed by 3 bases and 1 base, with 12 bases remaining between them. CDR3 length: 14 residues. Written as DNA, the CDR3 is TGCAGCGTTGACATGGCCAGAACGAACACTGAAGCTTTCTTT. Translated, it gives CSVDMARTNTEAFF.

This rearrangement joins TRBV2 to TRBJ1-2; 9 bases line up with TRBD1. V lost 7 bases and J lost 2; bases outside the gene matches: 2. Looked up from germline, CDR1 is SNHLY and CDR2 is FYNNEI. CDR3 size: 13 residues. The CDR3 DNA reads as TGTGCCAGCACTGGGACAGGGAACTATGGCTACACCTTC. This gives the protein CASTGTGNYGYTF. The full variable domain, rest sourced from reference TRBV2 and TRBJ1-2, is EPEVTQTPSHQVTQMGQEVILRCVPISNHLYFYWYRQILGQKVEFLVSFYNNEISEKSEIFDDQFSVERPDGSNFTLKIRSTKLEDSAMYFCASTGTGNYGYTFGSGTRLTVV.

V usage is TRBV7-2 and J usage is TRBJ1-1, with 7 bases lining up with TRBD1. The CDR3 loop spans 15 amino acids. CDR1 and CDR2 (germline): SGHTA, FQGNSA. Trimming at V came to 1 base and at J to 5 bases, leaving 7 bases not matched to a gene. CDR3 DNA sequence: TGTGCCAGCAGCTTAGGGGCAGGGGGTGATACTGAAGCTTTCTTT. Translation gives CASSLGAGGDTEAFF.

This chain joins TRBV30 and TRBJ1-1, with D possibly being TRBD1 (5 bases). With 5 bases removed from V and 0 bases from J, the gap between germline ends came to 7 bases. The CDR3 contains 12 residues. CDR1 and CDR2 (germline): GTSNPN, SVGIG (reference sequence). The CDR3 DNA reads as TGTGCCTGGGACAGAATGAACACTGAAGCTTTCTTT. It is translated as CAWDRMNTEAFF.

The V and J genes are TRBV30 and TRBJ1-1; a weak D match, TRBD1 (6 bases). The germline V gene encodes CDR1 GTSNPN and CDR2 SVGIG (reference sequence). With 0 bases removed from V and 3 bases from J, the gap between germline ends came to 8 bases. CDR3 size: 13 residues. The DNA for the CDR3 is TGTGCCTGGAGTGTAAGACAGGACACTGAAGCTTTCTTT. Amino acid sequence: CAWSVRQDTEAFF.

This clone was recorded once. The chain uses TRBV9 and TRBJ1-1; D unresolved. This CDR3 spans 15 amino acids. Trimming took off 0 bases at V and 5 bases at J, with 14 bases between the two ends. Germline V lookup: CDR1 SGDLS, CDR2 YYNGEE. The chain's CDR3 is CASSVASEGGTEAFF. CDR3 sequence (DNA): TGTGCCAGCAGCGTAGCTAGTGAGGGAGGGACTGAAGCTTTCTTT.

The rearrangement uses TRBV24-1 and TRBJ2-7; D is unresolved. The CDR3 is made up of 13 amino acids. Germline CDR1 reads KGHDR; CDR2 reads SFDVKD. V was trimmed by 5 bases and J by 3 bases, leaving 10 bases between them. The CDR3 nucleotides are TGTGCCACCAGTGGAGGCAGAAACTACGAGCAGTACTTC. Protein: CATSGGRNYEQYF.

This clone appeared a single time. The rearrangement joins TRBV29-1 to TRBJ2-3; 10 nucleotides line up with TRBD2. Germline lookup yields CDR1 SQVTM and CDR2 ANQGSEA. The CDR3 has 16 amino acids. The junction had 10 bases not matched to a gene; V was cut back by 4 bases and J by 3 bases. The CDR3 region is CSVVSGGAGYTDTQYF. DNA for the CDR3: TGCAGCGTTGTAAGCGGGGGGGCCGGTTATACAGATACGCAGTATTTT.

This chain joins TRBV24-1 and TRBJ2-3; D unclear. Trimming stripped 4 bases from V and 1 base from J, with 2 bases between. The CDR3 totals 12 residues. Germline assignment: CDR1 KGHDR and CDR2 SFDVKD. CDR3 loop: CATSDGTDTQYF. The CDR3 DNA reads as TGTGCCACCAGTGACGGCACAGATACGCAGTATTTT.

The chain couples TRBV19 to TRBJ1-2, with 8 nucleotides matching TRBD1. Germline CDR1 and CDR2: LNHDA and SQIVND (reference sequence). The CDR3 consists of 15 residues. V dropped 7 bases and J dropped 8; count of bases not matched to a gene: 15. The CDR3 DNA follows: TGTGCCAGTAACCACGGGGGGACAGGCCCTAGCGGCTACACCTTC. Residues: CASNHGGTGPSGYTF.

V and J are TRBV6-6 and TRBJ2-3, with 8 bases aligning to TRBD1. CDR1 MNHNY and CDR2 SVGAGI come from the germline V gene (reference sequence). CDR3 size: 16 residues. Trimming removed 3 bases from V and 3 bases from J; junction bases left unmatched: 8. This chain's CDR3 is CASSYGQGALTDTQYF. CDR3 bases: TGTGCCAGCAGTTATGGCCAGGGGGCGCTGACAGATACGCAGTATTTT.

The V call is TRBV20-1, the J call TRBJ1-2; D call uncertain. Germline V lookup: CDR1 DFQATT, CDR2 SNEGSKA (reference sequence). The CDR3 is 8 amino acids. The CDR3 spells CTADGYTF. The CDR3, as DNA: TGCACCGCGGATGGCTACACCTTC.

This sequence joins TRBV24-1 and TRBJ2-2, with TRBD1 as a possible D gene (6 bases). The V end lost 6 bases, the J end lost 6 bases, and 22 bases lay between the germline ends. This CDR3 is built from 17 residues. Germline V lookup: CDR1 KGHDR, CDR2 SFDVKD. CDR3 in amino acids: CATSSRHRVSRSGELFF. The CDR3 DNA reads TGTGCCACCAGTAGCCGTCACAGGGTTTCTCGCTCCGGGGAGCTGTTTTTT.

This clone was seen a single time. This chain links TRBV5-1 with TRBJ1-6; D is uncertain. Germline CDR1 reads SGHRS; CDR2 reads YFSETQ. With 0 bases removed from V and 7 bases from J, the gap between germline ends came to 11 bases. This CDR3 is built from 15 residues. CDR3 bases: TGCGCCAGCAGCTTGGATGCAGGTTCGAATTCACCCCTCCACTTT. It translates to CASSLDAGSNSPLHF. Full variable domain (rest looked up from reference TRBV5-1 and TRBJ1-6): KAGVTQTPRYLIKTRGQQVTLSCSPISGHRSVSWYQQTPGQGLQFLFEYFSETQRNKGNFPGRFSGRQFSNSRSEMNVSTLELGDSALYLCASSLDAGSNSPLHFGNGTRLTVT.

The V and J genes are TRBV21-1 and TRBJ2-7; the table names TRBD2, a call not compared with the DNA. TRBV21-1 is described as a pseudogene. The CDR3 covers 16 residues. The CDR3 nucleotides are TGTGCCAGCAGCCCTCGTTCAGCGGGAACCATTGTCGAGCAGTACTTC. Translation: CASSPRSAGTIVEQYF.